This T cell receptor beta chain was captured in a study of cytomegalovirus exposure and HLA in healthy donors. Study-wide findings and caveats: About 87% or about 30% of the time was how often most TCR beta V segments were productive, according to an earlier analysis. The study listed around 150 cytomegalovirus-associated TCR beta chains.

The PCR had 60 Vbeta and 13 Jbeta primers. The table came from immunoSEQ multiplex PCR; TCRdb's copy has only in-frame clones and leaves some out. The repertoire holds fewer than 150,000 clones, with around 73% as singletons. Regarding this clone: Its antigen is unknown.

J was trimmed by 2 bases and V by 6 bases; bases with no gene match: 6. The CDR3 is 15 amino acids. CDR1 and CDR2 (germline): SNHLY, FYNNEI. Sequenced input: PBMCs. The TCR originated in a human donor in good health. The chain carries TRBV2 and TRBJ1-3; 8 positions agree with TRBD1. The CDR3 DNA follows: TGTGCCAGCAGCGCGACAGGGGCGGCTGGAAACACCATATATTTT. Amino acids: CASSATGAAGNTIYF.